The 6 T cell receptor beta chains reported below all come from one sample, sequenced in a study of blood T cell repertoires in COVID-19. TCRdb's table, derived via immunoSEQ multiplex PCR, lists solely in-frame clones and lacks some. The sample records under 300,000 clones, around 88% being singletons. Sequencing was carried out using PBMCs or T cells enriched from blood (not recorded which). The receptors come from a woman in her 40s with acute COVID-19.

This chain links TRBV6-5 with TRBJ2-1, with D maybe TRBD1 (6 bases). The CDR3 spans 13 residues. Germline V lookup: CDR1 MNHEY, CDR2 SVGAGI. Trimming pared 5 bases from V and 4 bases from J, leaving 9 bases between. The CDR3 DNA follows: TGTGCCAGCAGTATGGACAGTTACAATGAGCAGTTCTTC. Translating gives CASSMDSYNEQFF.

Only one count was recorded for this clone. The V and J genes are TRBV30 and TRBJ2-7; D might be TRBD2 (7 bases). Deletions cut 0 bases from V and 2 bases from J, with 11 bases between. The CDR3 covers 14 residues. Germline V gene sequence: CDR1 GTSNPN, CDR2 SVGIG (reference sequence). The CDR3 coding sequence is TGTGCCTGGAGTGTAGGGGGGGTCGCCTACGAGCAGTACTTC. Protein product: CAWSVGGVAYEQYF.

This chain uses TRBV15 with TRBJ1-1; 7 positions match TRBD1. CDR1 and CDR2 from the germline V gene are LNHNV and YYDKDF (reference sequence). V shed 1 base, J shed 5 bases, and the junction held 10 bases outside the gene matches. The CDR3 has 16 residues. The CDR3 sequence: CATSRGRRGRWTEAFF. CDR3 bases: TGTGCCACCAGCAGAGGTAGAAGGGGGCGGTGGACTGAAGCTTTCTTT.

The J gene is TRBJ2-2, the V gene TRBV24-1; 9 nucleotides match TRBD1. V was pared by 5 bases and J by 6 bases, with 9 bases of the junction left unmatched. Germline values: CDR1 KGHDR, CDR2 SFDVKD. This CDR3 contains 16 residues. The CDR3 here is CATSADGTGRAGELFF. DNA for the CDR3: TGTGCCACCAGTGCCGATGGGACAGGGCGGGCCGGGGAGCTGTTTTTT.

The chain carries TRBV6-5 and TRBJ2-3; D not resolved. Germline loops: CDR1 MNHEY, CDR2 SVGAGI. Trimming stripped 4 bases from V and 6 bases from J, with 14 bases between. The CDR3 spans 14 residues. CDR3: CASSLAAVSDTQYF. In DNA form, the CDR3 reads TGTGCCAGCAGTTTAGCAGCAGTCTCCGATACGCAGTATTTT.

This clone was seen only once. The chain joins TRBV10-1 to TRBJ2-1; 10 nucleotides agree with TRBD1. V gave up 5 bases and J gave up 8 bases; unmatched junction bases: 9. CDR3 size: 15 residues. Germline V gene lookup returns CDR1 WNHNN and CDR2 SYGVQD (reference sequence). The CDR3 bases are TGCGCCAGCAGTTTCGGACAGGGGGAAATCTATGAGCAGTTCTTC. This gives the protein CASSFGQGEIYEQFF.